Shown below are 5 T cell receptor beta chains from a single sample sequenced in a study of PD-1 blockade in classical Hodgkin lymphoma (TCRdb year 2020). The protocol used for the library was the immunoSEQ multiplex PCR assay. TCRdb holds this immuneACCESS table with in-frame rearrangements only. Some clones are missing; in checked studies, unresolved V genes explain under half, and the rest has no known cause. For this sample there are over 9,500 clones; about 82% appear just once. The ten largest clones represent roughly 41% of the sample. Reading the label with the study, this specimen's time point is: cycle 4 day 1 (C4D1), after 5 to 7 weeks of nivolumab. Every trial patient had relapsed after autologous stem cell transplantation, and cohorts A, B and C differed in prior brentuximab vedotin exposure. This sample comprised peripheral blood mononuclear cells (PBMCs), obtained before the fourth cycle of nivolumab. The receptors originated from a human donor with classical Hodgkin lymphoma.

Only a few counts were recorded for this clone. CDR3 loop: CASSGGSYEQYF. The CDR3 nucleotides are TGTGCCAGCAGTGGGGGCTCCTACGAGCAGTACTTC. V usage is TRBV27 and J usage is TRBJ2-7; TRBD1 or TRBD2 may be the D gene (5 bases each). Germline CDR1 is MNHEY and CDR2 is SMNVEV (reference sequence). The V end lost 5 bases, the J end lost 0 bases, and 5 bases lay between the germline ends. This CDR3 comprises 12 residues.

This clone has a single count. CDR3 loop: CASSEEQGTEAFF. The DNA of the CDR3 is TGTGCCAGCAGTGAAGAACAGGGCACTGAAGCTTTCTTT. The chain is built from TRBV6-1 and TRBJ1-1; possible D gene TRBD1, 6 bases. CDR3 length: 13 residues. V was shortened by 1 base and J by 4 bases, with 7 bases between the two germline ends. Germline CDR1 and CDR2: MNHNS and SASEGT.

The chain is built from TRBV18 and TRBJ2-3; a weak D match, TRBD2 (7 bases). The CDR3 extends over 16 amino acids. Germline V CDR1 and CDR2: KGHSH, LQKENI. Trimming pared 0 bases from V and 5 bases from J, leaving 15 bases between. As DNA, the CDR3 is TGTGCCAGCTCACCACCGGTCCGCGGGGGCCAAGATACGCAGTATTTT. It encodes CASSPPVRGGQDTQYF.

The chain links TRBV9 to TRBJ2-7, with TRBD1 identical over 10 bases. CDR1 is SGDLS and CDR2 is YYNGEE in the germline V gene. V dropped 3 bases and J dropped 1; count of bases not matched to a gene: 4. The CDR3 is 15 amino acids. The CDR3 spells CASSGRDRGSYEQYF. The CDR3 coding sequence is TGTGCCAGCAGCGGCCGGGACAGGGGATCCTACGAGCAGTACTTC.

The rearrangement links TRBV5-1 to TRBJ1-2; weak D call: TRBD1 (5 bases). Trimming cost V 5 bases and J 6 bases, with 17 bases left between them. CDR3 length equals 14 residues. The germline gives CDR1 SGHRS, CDR2 YFSETQ. The CDR3 coding sequence is TGCGCCAGCAGACCGGTCTGGGGACGTCATGGCTACACCTTC. Its translation: CASRPVWGRHGYTF. Complete variable domain (other parts from reference TRBV5-1 and TRBJ1-2): KAGVTQTPRYLIKTRGQQVTLSCSPISGHRSVSWYQQTPGQGLQFLFEYFSETQRNKGNFPGRFSGRQFSNSRSEMNVSTLELGDSALYLCASRPVWGRHGYTFGSGTRLTVV.